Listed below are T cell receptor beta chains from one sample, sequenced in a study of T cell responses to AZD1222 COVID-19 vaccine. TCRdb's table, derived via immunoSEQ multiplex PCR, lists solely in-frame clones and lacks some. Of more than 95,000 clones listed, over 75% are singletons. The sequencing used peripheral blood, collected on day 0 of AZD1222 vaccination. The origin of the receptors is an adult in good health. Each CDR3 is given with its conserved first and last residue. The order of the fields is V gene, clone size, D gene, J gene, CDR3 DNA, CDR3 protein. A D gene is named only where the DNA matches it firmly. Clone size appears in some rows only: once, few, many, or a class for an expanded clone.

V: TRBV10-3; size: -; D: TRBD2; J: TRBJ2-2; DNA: TGTGCCATCACCAAGGGACTAGCTATAGACACCGGGGAGCTGTTTTTT; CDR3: CAITKGLAIDTGELFF
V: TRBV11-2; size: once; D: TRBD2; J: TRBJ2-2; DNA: TGTGCCAGCAGCTTAGCGGGAGGGCCTTACACCGGGGAGCTGTTTTTT; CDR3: CASSLAGGPYTGELFF
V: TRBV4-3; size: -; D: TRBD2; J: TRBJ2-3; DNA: TGCGCCAGCAGCCAGAGCGGGGCTAGCACAGATACGCAGTATTTT; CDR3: CASSQSGASTDTQYF
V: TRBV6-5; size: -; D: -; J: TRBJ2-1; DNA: TGTGCCAGCAGTACCCGTGGGGGCAATGAGCAGTTCTTC; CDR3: CASSTRGGNEQFF
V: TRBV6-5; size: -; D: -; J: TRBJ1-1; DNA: TGTGCCAGCAGTAACATTCGACGGGAGAACACTGAAGCTTTCTTT; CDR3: CASSNIRRENTEAFF
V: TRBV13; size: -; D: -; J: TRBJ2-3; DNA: TGTGCCAGCAGTTCCCTTACTCAGCAGTATTTT; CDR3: CASSSLTQQYF
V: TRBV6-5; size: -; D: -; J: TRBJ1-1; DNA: TGTGCCAGCCGTAGCAGGACGAACACTGAAGCTTTCTTT; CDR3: CASRSRTNTEAFF
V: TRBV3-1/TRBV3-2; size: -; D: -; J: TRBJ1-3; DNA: TGTGCCAGCAGCCAAGGGGGCTCGGGAAACACCATATATTTT; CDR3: CASSQGGSGNTIYF
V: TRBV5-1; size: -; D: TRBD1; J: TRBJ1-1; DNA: TGCGCCAGCAGCCCTGGACAGGGGTACACTGAAGCTTTCTTT; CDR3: CASSPGQGYTEAFF
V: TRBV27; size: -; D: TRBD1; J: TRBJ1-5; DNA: TGTGCCAGCAGTTTGATTGACAGGGCGGATCAGCCCCAGCATTTT; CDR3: CASSLIDRADQPQHF
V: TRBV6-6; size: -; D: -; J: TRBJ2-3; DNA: TGTGCCAGCAGTTACCGAAGCCTTCACACCACAGATACGCAGTATTTT; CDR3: CASSYRSLHTTDTQYF
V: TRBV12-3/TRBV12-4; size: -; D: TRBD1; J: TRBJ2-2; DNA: TGTGCCAGCAGGGCGACAGGGTCCGGGGAGCTGTTTTTT; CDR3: CASRATGSGELFF
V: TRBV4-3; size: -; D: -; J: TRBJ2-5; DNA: TGCGCCAGCAGCGGGGGCGGCCAAGAGACCCAGTACTTC; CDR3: CASSGGGQETQYF
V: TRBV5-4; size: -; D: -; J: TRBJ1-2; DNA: TGTGCCAGCAGCTTCAAATTAACGTCCGACGGCTACACCTTC; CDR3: CASSFKLTSDGYTF
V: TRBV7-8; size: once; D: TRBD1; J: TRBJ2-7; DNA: TGTGCCAGCAGCTTATCCACCACCGCCGGGACAGGTTCCTACGAGCAGTACTTC; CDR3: CASSLSTTAGTGSYEQYF
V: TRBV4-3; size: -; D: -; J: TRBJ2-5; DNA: TGCGCCAGCAGCCAAGATTACCAAGAGACCCAGTACTTC; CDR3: CASSQDYQETQYF
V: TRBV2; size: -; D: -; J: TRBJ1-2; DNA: TGTGCCAGCAACCCCCCAGGGAACGGCTACACCTTC; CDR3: CASNPPGNGYTF
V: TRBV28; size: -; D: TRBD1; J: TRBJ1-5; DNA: TGTGCCAGCAGAGGGTCAGGGGGCTGGAATCAGCCCCAGCATTTT; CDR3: CASRGSGGWNQPQHF
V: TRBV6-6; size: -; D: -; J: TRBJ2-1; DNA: TGTGCCAGCAGTTACCCCCGGGACCTATTAAACAATGAGCAGTTCTTC; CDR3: CASSYPRDLLNNEQFF
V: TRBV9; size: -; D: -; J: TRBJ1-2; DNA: TGTGCCAGCAGCGTAGAGCCGACAGACAACTATGGCTACACCTTC; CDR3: CASSVEPTDNYGYTF
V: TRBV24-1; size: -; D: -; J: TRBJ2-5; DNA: TGTGCCACCAGTGATAAAGGCGGTGAGACCCAGTACTTC; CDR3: CATSDKGGETQYF
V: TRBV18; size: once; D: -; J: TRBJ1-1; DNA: TGTGCCAGCTCACCCACAGATCCGACAGGCCACACTGAAGCTTTCTTT; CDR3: CASSPTDPTGHTEAFF
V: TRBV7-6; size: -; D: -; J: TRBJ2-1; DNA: TGTGCCAGCAGCCCGGTCACCCGGGGACCTGAGCAGTTCTTC; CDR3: CASSPVTRGPEQFF
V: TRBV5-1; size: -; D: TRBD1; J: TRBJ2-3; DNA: TGCGCCAGCAGCTTTGGACAGGGCCAGCGGGATACGCAGTATTTT; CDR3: CASSFGQGQRDTQYF
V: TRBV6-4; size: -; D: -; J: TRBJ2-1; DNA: TGTGCCAGCAGTGACGAGGGGGGGAATAACAATGAGCAGTTCTTC; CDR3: CASSDEGGNNNEQFF
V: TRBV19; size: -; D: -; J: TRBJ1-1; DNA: TGTGCCAGTAGCCAAGATCCCGGGACGATTGGAGCTTTCTTT; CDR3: CASSQDPGTIGAFF
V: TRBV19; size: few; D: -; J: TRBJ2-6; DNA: TGTGCCAGCAGGGATCCCTCTGGGGCCAACGTCCTGACTTTC; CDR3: CASRDPSGANVLTF
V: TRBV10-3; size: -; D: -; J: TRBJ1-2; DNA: TGTGCCATCAGTGATCCCAACATTGGAGGCTACACCTTC; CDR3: CAISDPNIGGYTF
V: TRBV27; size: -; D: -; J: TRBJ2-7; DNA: TGTGCCAGCAGTTCCCCCCTGGCCGACGAGCAGTACTTC; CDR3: CASSSPLADEQYF
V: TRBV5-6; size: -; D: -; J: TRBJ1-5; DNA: TGTGCCAGCAGCTTGTCTGGAAGCAATCAGCCCCAGCATTTT; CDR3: CASSLSGSNQPQHF
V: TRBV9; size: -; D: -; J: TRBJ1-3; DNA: TGTGCCAGCAGCGTAGAGGCTCTGGAACGCCCGGGAAACACCATATATTTT; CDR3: CASSVEALERPGNTIYF
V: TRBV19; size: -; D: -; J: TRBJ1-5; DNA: TGTGCCAGTAGTTCCGCGACAGGCCTCAATCAGCCCCAGCATTTT; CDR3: CASSSATGLNQPQHF